This record looks at one TCR beta chain sequence and its context. Its cognate antigen has yet to be identified. Base qualities are not at hand, and no much larger clone is one base apart. These data originate in a study of blood T cell repertoires in COVID-19 (TCRdb year 2020). Regarding the research as a whole: The collaborator samples originated in the United States, Italy and Spain and spanned the acute and convalescent phases of COVID-19. The prospective study material was composed of cDNA or gDNA derived from T cells, B-cell-depleted T cells, or PBMCs. Subjects who had been exposed to COVID-19, were actively infected with it, or had recovered from it provided the deeply sampled blood TCRbeta repertoires that made up the dataset. The repertoires were made available in a free public database intended to serve as a resource for research on the immune response to SARS-CoV-2. Samples were obtained from the ongoing ImmuneRACE study (first 160 participants) and from about 1,300 subjects provided by 6 global collaborators. The sample metadata nearly always contained a de-identified subject ID, COVID-19 status, age in years and sex. HLA class I and class II types, where available, came from metadata supplied by the sample provider rather than from assay-based typing. Paper-wide results and their limitations: Clinical and demographic metadata were provided uncurated, with the amount varying by source and participant.

The germline V gene encodes CDR1 MNHEY and CDR2 SMNVEV (reference sequence). V is cut by 0 bases and J by 3 bases, and the space between the germline ends is 11 bases. The CDR3 sequence holds 15 residues, the cysteine and phenylalanine included. Only the CDR3 region is kept as DNA, spanning 45 bases read in frame from base 1. The collaborating institutions used their own protocols to collect whole blood in K2EDTA tubes. For TCRbeta analysis, collaborators shipped samples as frozen whole blood, isolated PBMCs, or DNA extracted from either of those sample types. TCRbeta CDR3 regions were amplified from genomic DNA by means of the immunoSEQ Assay, a bias-controlled multiplex PCR. On the authors' methods: Nucleated cell counts per sample were estimated from amplification of reference gene primers within the assay. To quantify the absolute abundance of each unique TCRbeta CDR3 rearrangement, sequence reads were collapsed and filtered. For each sample, productive Simpson clonality was calculated as the square root of Simpson's diversity index over productive rearrangements. Entries here come from immuneACCESS through TCRdb and include only in-frame sequences with V and J called. Some clones fail to appear in such tables; in the studies checked, an unresolved V gene covers under half of the shortfall, and the cause of the remainder is unknown. The V and J calls and the clone size are those of that table, but D and trimming were determined from the DNA. For this sample the table gives under 250,000 clones, of which about four fifths were detected only once. The top ten clonotypes cover roughly 12% of the sample.

This receptor was obtained from a woman in her thirties or forties with acute or convalescent COVID-19. Recombination connected TRBV27 to TRBJ1-1, with TRBD1 as a weak D call on 5 bases. The source material was peripheral blood. The DNA sequence follows: TGTGCCAGCAGTTTATCCCTAGGGGCGCACACTGAAGCTTTCTTT. This sequence encodes CASSLSLGAHTEAFF.